The present T cell receptor beta chain was sequenced within a study of blood T cells in healthy people across ages. Regarding the study as a whole: Compared with aged donors, long-lived donors showed fewer expanded clones, suggesting selection. Diversity estimated from one million T cells was considered an underestimate.

This clonotype showed up just once. The antigen remains undetermined. It was with a sample-barcoded 5' primer and a J-beta primer mix that a second PCR of roughly 6 to 11 cycles was run. Every molecule of cDNA carried a tag from a template-switch adaptor with 12 random nucleotides. MiXCR was run by TCRdb on the 5' RACE reads, yielding one entry per CDR3 protein. The sample includes about 1.8 million distinct CDR3 sequences, roughly 52% seen only once; the top ten take 2.1%. The CDR3 extends over 18 amino acids. Germline CDR1 SEHNR, CDR2 FQNEAQ (reference sequence). This TCR was recovered from a woman between 40 and 55 years old in good health. Sequencing was done on a sample of blood. V gene TRBV7-9 combines with J gene TRBJ2-5; possible D gene TRBD2, 6 bases. Matching the DNA end better, TRBJ2-1 makes the J call doubtful. The DNA of the CDR3 is TGTGCCAGCGTCGCCCGTTTAACTAGACGGGGGTATCAAGAGACCCAGTTCTTC. Protein: CASVARLTRRGYQETQFF.